This is a list of T cell receptor beta chains from one sample in a study of blood T cell repertoires in COVID-19. Sequencing was performed with immunoSEQ multiplex PCR; in TCRdb, only in-frame clones are kept and a portion is missing. The sample records under 65,000 clones, 75% to 90% being singletons. Sequencing used peripheral blood. Every receptor here comes from a woman of 80 years or more with COVID-19, enrolled during active disease. The conserved cysteine and the conserved F or W are not part of the CDR3 here. D genes are given only for firm matches.

d_call	v_call	j_call	cdr3_aa
NA	TRBV6-1	TRBJ1-2	ASSEGGGTNYGYT
TRBD1	TRBV5-6	TRBJ2-7	ASSTGQGASEQY
NA	TRBV5-1	TRBJ1-6	ASSLGQLNSPLH
TRBD1	TRBV7-9	TRBJ2-3	ATGQGSSYTQY
NA	TRBV25-1	TRBJ2-1	ASSDPGRSEQF
NA	TRBV5-1	TRBJ1-4	ASSLDPRGPGEKLF
TRBD1	TRBV5-1	TRBJ1-1	ASSERDRGTEAF
TRBD2	TRBV5-1	TRBJ2-3	ASNRGGGYTDTQY
NA	TRBV3-1/TRBV3-2	TRBJ1-1	ASSQADRGAF
NA	TRBV6-2/TRBV6-3	TRBJ1-1	ASSLGAARAF
TRBD2	TRBV12-3/TRBV12-4	TRBJ2-1	ASSNAAGGAF
NA	TRBV5-5	TRBJ2-2	ASSLGMRPTDTGELF
NA	TRBV5-1	TRBJ1-1	ASSGGGTEAF
TRBD1	TRBV19	TRBJ2-6	ASSIGRGRAGANVLT
TRBD1	TRBV6-5	TRBJ1-1	ASRSRDRVTEAF
NA	TRBV11-1	TRBJ2-2	ASSRSGTGPGELF
TRBD2	TRBV7-3	TRBJ2-3	ASNSGGSTDTQY
TRBD1	TRBV6-5	TRBJ1-2	ASSYSGGANSYGYT
TRBD2	TRBV19	TRBJ2-1	ASSIVAGGPHNEQF
TRBD2	TRBV6-6	TRBJ2-3	ASSLLAGISTDTQY
NA	TRBV2	TRBJ2-1	ASNRGTYNEQF
TRBD1	TRBV19	TRBJ2-3	ASSIDGGQGTDTQY
NA	TRBV2	TRBJ1-5	ASSERFVQPQH
TRBD1	TRBV6-5	TRBJ1-2	ASSYFTGALNYGYT
NA	TRBV27	TRBJ1-6	ASSLNRNGSPLH
TRBD2	TRBV2	TRBJ2-1	ASSAGLAGGFDEQF
TRBD1	TRBV6-5	TRBJ1-2	ASSMGQGINYGYT
TRBD2	TRBV19	TRBJ2-3	ASSISGGGTDTQY
TRBD1	TRBV7-9	TRBJ2-1	ASSSDREFTYNEQF
TRBD1	TRBV5-5	TRBJ2-5	ASSPTGTGTETQY
TRBD1	TRBV11-2	TRBJ1-4	ASSYLGGTGVQKLF
TRBD1	TRBV30	TRBJ1-2	AWSLMTGYGYT
NA	TRBV30	TRBJ2-5	AWSGGLLETQY